This T cell receptor (beta chain) was captured by sequencing in a study of human T cells and chemical hapten exposure. TCRdb re-called the RACE reads with MiXCR, one entry per CDR3 protein. The data show about 100,000 distinct CDR3 sequences, 9.5% to 12% seen once. V was pared by 11 bases and J by 2 bases, with 11 bases of the junction left unmatched. This CDR3 region has 16 residues. Germline V gene sequence: CDR1 SEHNR, CDR2 FQNEAQ (reference sequence). This clonotype was recorded a few times. Time point in this sample: patch test 1, 2 weeks after DPC sensitization. Described treatment: therapeutic diphenylcyclopropenone sensitization with weekly scalp DPC.

This receptor was obtained from a woman between 40 and 50 years old with alopecia areata. Some clones in this sample may be carry-over from other donors' samples. This specimen was whole blood, taken in connection with sensitization to the hapten diphenylcyclopropenone (DPC). This sequence joins TRBV7-9 and TRBJ2-3; 12 positions match TRBD2. The CDR3 sequence: CAGSEGTSGLTDTQYF. CDR3 in DNA: TGTGCCGGATCTGAGGGGACTAGCGGGCTCACAGATACGCAGTATTTT. Supplemented by reference TRBV7-9 and TRBJ2-3, the full variable domain reads DTGVSQNPRHKITKRGQNVTFRCDPISEHNRLYWYRQTLGQGPEFLTYFQNEAQLEKSRLLSDRFSAERPKGSFSTLEIQRTEQGDSAMYLCAGSEGTSGLTDTQYFGPGTRLTVL.